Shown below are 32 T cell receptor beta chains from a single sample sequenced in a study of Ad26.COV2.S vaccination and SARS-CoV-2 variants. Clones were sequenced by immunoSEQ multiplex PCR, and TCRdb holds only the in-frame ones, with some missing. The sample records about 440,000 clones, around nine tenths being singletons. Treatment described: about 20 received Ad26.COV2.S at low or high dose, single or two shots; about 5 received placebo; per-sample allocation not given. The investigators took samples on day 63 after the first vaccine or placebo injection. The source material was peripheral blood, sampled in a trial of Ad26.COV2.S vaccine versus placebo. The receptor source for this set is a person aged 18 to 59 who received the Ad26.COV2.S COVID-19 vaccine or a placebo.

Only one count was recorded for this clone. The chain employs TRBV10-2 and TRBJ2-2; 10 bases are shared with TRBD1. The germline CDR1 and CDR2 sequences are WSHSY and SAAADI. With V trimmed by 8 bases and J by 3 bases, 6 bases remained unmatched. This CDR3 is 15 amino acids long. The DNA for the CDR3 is TGCGCCAGCGTCGGGACAGGGGTATACACCGGGGAGCTGTTTTTT. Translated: CASVGTGVYTGELFF.

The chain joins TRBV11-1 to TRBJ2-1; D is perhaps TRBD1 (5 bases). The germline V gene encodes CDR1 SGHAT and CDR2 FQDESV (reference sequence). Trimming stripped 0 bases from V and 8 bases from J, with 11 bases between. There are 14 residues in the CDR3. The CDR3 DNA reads TGTGCCAGCAGCTTAGCCAGGGCCTGGGATGAGCAGTTCTTC. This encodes CASSLARAWDEQFF.

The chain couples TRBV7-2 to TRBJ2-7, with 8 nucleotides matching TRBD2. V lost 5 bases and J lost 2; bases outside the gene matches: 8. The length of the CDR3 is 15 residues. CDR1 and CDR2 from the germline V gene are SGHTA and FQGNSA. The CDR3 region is CASSPASGPTYEQYF. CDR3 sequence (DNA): TGTGCCAGCAGCCCTGCTAGCGGGCCTACCTACGAGCAGTACTTC.

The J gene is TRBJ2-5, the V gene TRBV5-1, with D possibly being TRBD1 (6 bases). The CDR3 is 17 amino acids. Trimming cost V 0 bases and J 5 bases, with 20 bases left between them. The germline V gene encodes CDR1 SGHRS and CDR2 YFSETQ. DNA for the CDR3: TGCGCCAGCAGCTTGGCCAGGGGAGTAGACTCTCGTGAGACCCAGTACTTC. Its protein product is CASSLARGVDSRETQYF.

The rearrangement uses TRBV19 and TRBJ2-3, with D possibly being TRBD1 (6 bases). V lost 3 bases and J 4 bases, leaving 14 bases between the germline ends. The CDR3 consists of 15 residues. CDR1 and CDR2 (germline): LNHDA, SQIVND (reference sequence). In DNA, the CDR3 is TGTGCCAGTAGTATTCTGGACAGCAATGCAGATACGCAGTATTTT. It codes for CASSILDSNADTQYF.

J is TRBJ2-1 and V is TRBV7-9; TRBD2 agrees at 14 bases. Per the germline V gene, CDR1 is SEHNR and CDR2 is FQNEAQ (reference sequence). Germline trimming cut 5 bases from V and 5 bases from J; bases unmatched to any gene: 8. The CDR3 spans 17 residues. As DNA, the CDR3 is TGTGCCAGCAGCCCCCGACGGACTAGCGGGAGGCACAATGAGCAGTTCTTC. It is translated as CASSPRRTSGRHNEQFF.

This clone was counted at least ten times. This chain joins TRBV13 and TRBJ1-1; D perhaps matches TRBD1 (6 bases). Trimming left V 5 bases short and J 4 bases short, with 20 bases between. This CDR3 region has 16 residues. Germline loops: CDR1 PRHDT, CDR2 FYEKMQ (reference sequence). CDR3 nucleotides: TGTGCCAGCAGCCGAGGCCCAAACAGGGAGGGCACTGAAGCTTTCTTT. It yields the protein CASSRGPNREGTEAFF. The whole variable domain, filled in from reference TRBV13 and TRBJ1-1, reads AAGVIQSPRHLIKEKRETATLKCYPIPRHDTVYWYQQGPGQDPQFLISFYEKMQSDKGSIPDRFSAQQFSDYHSELNMSSLELGDSALYFCASSRGPNREGTEAFFGQGTRLTVV.

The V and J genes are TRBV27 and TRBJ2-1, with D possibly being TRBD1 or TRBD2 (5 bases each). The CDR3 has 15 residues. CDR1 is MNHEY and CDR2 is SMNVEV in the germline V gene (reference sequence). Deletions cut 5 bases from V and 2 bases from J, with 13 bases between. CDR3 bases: TGTGCCAGCAGTAATGGGGACGGCGCCTACAATGAGCAGTTCTTC. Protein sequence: CASSNGDGAYNEQFF.

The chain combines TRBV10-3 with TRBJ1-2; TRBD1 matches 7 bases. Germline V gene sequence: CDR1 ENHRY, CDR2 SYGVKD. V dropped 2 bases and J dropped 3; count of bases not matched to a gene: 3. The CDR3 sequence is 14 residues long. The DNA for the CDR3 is TGTGCCATCAGTGAGGCAGGGGGGGACTATGGCTACACCTTC. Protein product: CAISEAGGDYGYTF.

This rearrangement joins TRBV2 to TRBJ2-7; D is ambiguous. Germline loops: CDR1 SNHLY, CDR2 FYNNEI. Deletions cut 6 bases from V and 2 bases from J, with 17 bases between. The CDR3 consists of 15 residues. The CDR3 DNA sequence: TGTGCCAGCAGCCCGGTGGGAAGTGGGACCTACGAGCAGTACTTC. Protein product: CASSPVGSGTYEQYF.

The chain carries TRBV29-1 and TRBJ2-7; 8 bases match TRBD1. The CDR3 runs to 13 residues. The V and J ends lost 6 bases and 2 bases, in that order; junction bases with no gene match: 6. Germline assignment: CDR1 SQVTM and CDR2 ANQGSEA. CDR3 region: CSVRDRTTYEQYF. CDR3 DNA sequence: TGCAGCGTCCGGGACAGGACCACCTACGAGCAGTACTTC.

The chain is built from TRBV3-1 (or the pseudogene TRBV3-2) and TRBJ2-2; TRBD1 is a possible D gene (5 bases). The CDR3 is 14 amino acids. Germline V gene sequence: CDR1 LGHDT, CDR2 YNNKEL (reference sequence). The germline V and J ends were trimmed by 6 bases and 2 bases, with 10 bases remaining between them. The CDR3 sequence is CASRQALNTGELFF. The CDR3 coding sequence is TGTGCCAGCAGACAGGCGTTAAACACCGGGGAGCTGTTTTTT.

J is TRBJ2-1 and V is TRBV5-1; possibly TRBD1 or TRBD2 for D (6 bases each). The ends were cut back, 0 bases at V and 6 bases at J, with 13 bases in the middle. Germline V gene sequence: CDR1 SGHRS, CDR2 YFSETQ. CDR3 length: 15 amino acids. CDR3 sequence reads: CASSLVEEGGNEQFF. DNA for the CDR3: TGCGCCAGCAGCTTGGTAGAGGAGGGGGGCAATGAGCAGTTCTTC.

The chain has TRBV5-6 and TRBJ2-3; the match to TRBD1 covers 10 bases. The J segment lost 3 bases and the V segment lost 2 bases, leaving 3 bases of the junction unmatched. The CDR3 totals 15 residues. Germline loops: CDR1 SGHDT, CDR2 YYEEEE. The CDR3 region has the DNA TGTGCCAGCAGCTTTCGACAGGGGGCAACAGATACGCAGTATTTT. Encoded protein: CASSFRQGATDTQYF. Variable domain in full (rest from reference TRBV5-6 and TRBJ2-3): DAGVTQSPTHLIKTRGQQVTLRCSPKSGHDTVSWYQQALGQGPQFIFQYYEEEERQRGNFPDRFSGHQFPNYSSELNVNALLLGDSALYLCASSFRQGATDTQYFGPGTRLTVL.

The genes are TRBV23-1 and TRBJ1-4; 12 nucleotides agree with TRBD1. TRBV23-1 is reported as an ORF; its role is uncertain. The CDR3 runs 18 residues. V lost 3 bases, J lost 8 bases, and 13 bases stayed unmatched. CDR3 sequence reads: CASSHKGDRGRYGEKLFF. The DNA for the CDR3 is TGCGCCAGCAGTCATAAGGGGGACAGGGGGCGATACGGGGAAAAACTGTTTTTT.

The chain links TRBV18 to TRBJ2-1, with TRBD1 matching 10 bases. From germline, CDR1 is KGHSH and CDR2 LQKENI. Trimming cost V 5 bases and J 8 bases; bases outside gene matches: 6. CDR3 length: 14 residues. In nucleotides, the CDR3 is TGTGCCAGCTCATCCTCCGGGACAGGGGATGAGCAGTTCTTC. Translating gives CASSSSGTGDEQFF.

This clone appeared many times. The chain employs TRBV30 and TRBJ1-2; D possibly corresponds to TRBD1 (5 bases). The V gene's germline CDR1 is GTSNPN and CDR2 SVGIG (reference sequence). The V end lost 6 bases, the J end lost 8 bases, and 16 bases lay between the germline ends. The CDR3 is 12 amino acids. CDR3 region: CACPGRVAGYTF. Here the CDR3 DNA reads TGTGCCTGCCCGGGACGGGTCGCCGGCTACACCTTC. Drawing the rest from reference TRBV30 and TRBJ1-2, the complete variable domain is SQTIHQWPATLVQPVGSPLSLECTVEGTSNPNLYWYRQAAGRGLQLLFYSVGIGQISSEVPQNLSASRPQDRQFILSSKKLLLSDSGFYLCACPGRVAGYTFGSGTRLTVV.

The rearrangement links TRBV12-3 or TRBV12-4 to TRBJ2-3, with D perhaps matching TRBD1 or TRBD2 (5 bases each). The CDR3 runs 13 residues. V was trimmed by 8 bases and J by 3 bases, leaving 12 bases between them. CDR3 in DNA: TGTGCCAGCGAGGCATGGGGGACAGATACGCAGTATTTT. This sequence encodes CASEAWGTDTQYF.

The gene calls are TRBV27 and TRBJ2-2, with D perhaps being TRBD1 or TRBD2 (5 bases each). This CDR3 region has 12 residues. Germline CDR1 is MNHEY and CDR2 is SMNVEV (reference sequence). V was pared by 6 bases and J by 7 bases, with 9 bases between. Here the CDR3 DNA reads TGTGCCAGCAGACCGGGGCGCGGGGAGCTGTTTTTT. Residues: CASRPGRGELFF.

CDR3: CASSLIGGHEQYF. The CDR3 coding sequence is TGTGCCAGCAGCTTAATCGGGGGTCACGAGCAGTACTTC. The chain combines TRBV5-4 with TRBJ2-7; TRBD2 might be the D (6 bases). Trimming stripped 2 bases from V and 5 bases from J, with 11 bases between. CDR1 is SGHNT and CDR2 is YYREEE in the germline V gene (reference sequence). The CDR3 extends over 13 amino acids.

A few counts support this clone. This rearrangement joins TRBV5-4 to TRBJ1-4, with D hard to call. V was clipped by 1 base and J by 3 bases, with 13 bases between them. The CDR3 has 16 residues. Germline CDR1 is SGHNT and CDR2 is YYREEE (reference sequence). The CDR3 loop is CASSLRQNTSNEKLFF. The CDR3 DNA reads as TGTGCCAGCAGCTTGAGGCAAAACACGTCTAATGAAAAACTGTTTTTT.

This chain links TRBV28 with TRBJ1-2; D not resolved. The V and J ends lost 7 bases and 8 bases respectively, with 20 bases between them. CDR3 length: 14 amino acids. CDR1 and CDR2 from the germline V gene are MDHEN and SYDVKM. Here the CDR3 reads CASINRWVPKGYTF. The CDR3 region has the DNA TGTGCCAGCATCAACCGTTGGGTACCCAAAGGCTACACCTTC.

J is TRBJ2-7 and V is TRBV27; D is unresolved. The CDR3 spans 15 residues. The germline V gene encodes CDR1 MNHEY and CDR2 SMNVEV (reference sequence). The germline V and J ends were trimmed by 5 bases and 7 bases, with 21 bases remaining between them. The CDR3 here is CASSPQASPTREQYF. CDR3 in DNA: TGTGCCAGCAGTCCCCAGGCCTCTCCGACCCGAGAGCAGTACTTC.

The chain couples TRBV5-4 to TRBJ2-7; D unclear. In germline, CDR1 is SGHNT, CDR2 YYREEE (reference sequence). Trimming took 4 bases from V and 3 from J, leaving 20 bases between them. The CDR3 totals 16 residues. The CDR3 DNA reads TGTGCCAGCAGCCAAGACAATGGTTTCCGCAACTACGAGCAGTACTTC. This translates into CASSQDNGFRNYEQYF.

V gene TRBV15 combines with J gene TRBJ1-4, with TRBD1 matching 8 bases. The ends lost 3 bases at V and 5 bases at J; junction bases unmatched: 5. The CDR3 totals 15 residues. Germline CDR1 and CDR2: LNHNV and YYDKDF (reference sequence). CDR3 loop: CATSRGQAPNEKLFF. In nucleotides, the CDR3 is TGTGCCACCAGCAGGGGACAGGCCCCGAATGAAAAACTGTTTTTT.

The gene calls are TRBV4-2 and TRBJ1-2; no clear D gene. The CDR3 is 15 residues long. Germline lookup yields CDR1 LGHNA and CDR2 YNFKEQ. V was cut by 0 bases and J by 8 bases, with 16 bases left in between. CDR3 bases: TGTGCCAGCAGCCAAGAAGTGGGTAGGGCGGGCGGCTACACCTTC. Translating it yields CASSQEVGRAGGYTF.

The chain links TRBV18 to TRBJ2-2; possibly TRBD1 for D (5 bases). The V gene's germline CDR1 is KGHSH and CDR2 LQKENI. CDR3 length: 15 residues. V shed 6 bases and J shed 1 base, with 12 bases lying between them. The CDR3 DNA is TGTGCCAGCTCTACCCAGGGTGGGAACACCGGGGAGCTGTTTTTT. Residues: CASSTQGGNTGELFF.

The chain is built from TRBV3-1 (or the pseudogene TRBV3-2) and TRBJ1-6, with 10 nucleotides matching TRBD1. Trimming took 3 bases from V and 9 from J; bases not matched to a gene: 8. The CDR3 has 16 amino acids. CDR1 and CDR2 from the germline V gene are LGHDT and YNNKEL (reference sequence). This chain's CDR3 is CASSHDDRGLSSPLHF. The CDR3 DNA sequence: TGTGCCAGCAGCCATGATGACAGGGGGCTTAGTTCACCCCTCCACTTT.

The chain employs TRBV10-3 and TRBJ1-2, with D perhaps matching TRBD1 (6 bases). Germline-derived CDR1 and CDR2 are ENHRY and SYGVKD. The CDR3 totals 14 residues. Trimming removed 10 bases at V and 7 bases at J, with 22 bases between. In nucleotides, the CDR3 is TGTGCCACGAATTCCGGGGGGGGCGCGTTTGGCTACACCTTC. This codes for CATNSGGGAFGYTF.

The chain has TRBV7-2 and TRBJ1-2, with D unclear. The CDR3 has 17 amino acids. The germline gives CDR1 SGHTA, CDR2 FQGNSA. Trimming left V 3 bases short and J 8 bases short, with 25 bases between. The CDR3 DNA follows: TGTGCCAGCAGCTTGGGAGGAGCTACTCTTGGAGAGTGGGGCTACACCTTC. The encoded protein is CASSLGGATLGEWGYTF.

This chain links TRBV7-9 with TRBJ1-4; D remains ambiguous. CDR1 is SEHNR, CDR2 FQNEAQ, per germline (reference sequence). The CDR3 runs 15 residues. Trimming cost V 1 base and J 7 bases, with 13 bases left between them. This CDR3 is CASSLDLTLAEKLFF. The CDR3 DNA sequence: TGTGCCAGCAGCTTAGATTTGACTTTGGCTGAAAAACTGTTTTTT.

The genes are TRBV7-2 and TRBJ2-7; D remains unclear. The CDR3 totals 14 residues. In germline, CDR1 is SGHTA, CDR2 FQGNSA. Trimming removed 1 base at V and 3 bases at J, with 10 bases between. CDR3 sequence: CASSLVTQDYEQYF. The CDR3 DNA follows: TGTGCCAGCAGCTTAGTGACCCAGGACTACGAGCAGTACTTC.